The rows below give T cell receptor beta chains drawn from one sample of a study of cytomegalovirus exposure and HLA in healthy donors. The repertoire was sequenced with immunoSEQ multiplex PCR; TCRdb's copy has only in-frame clones and lacks some. The data contain around 210,000 clones, around 79% of them singletons. The sequencing sample was made of PBMCs. Source of these receptors: a male donor in good health and CMV-seropositive. The CDR3 runs from the conserved cysteine through the conserved F or W. A D gene is named only where the DNA matches it firmly. Size is omitted from some rows. Given values are once, few, many or a class for expanded clones.

.,TRBJ2-1,TRBD2,TRBV2,TGTGCCAGCAGTGTTACTAGCGGATACAATGAGCAGTTCTTC,CASSVTSGYNEQFF
.,TRBJ1-1,.,TRBV5-1,TGCGCCAGCAGCGTGGCAAGCGGGGGTACTGAAGCTTTCTTT,CASSVASGGTEAFF
few,TRBJ1-2,.,TRBV10-3,TGTGCCATCAGGGATTTCGCAGGGATTTGGGTTGGCTACACCTTC,CAIRDFAGIWVGYTF
.,TRBJ1-2,.,TRBV7-9,TGTGCCACCATGACAGGAGATAACTATGGCTACACCTTC,CATMTGDNYGYTF
few,TRBJ1-1,.,TRBV4-3,TGCGCCAGCAGCCAAGATATAGGGGGAGGGGGCACTGAAGCTTTCTTT,CASSQDIGGGGTEAFF
.,TRBJ1-1,TRBD1,TRBV9,TGTGCCAGCACCCAACCCGGAACAGGGGACACTGAAGCTTTCTTT,CASTQPGTGDTEAFF
.,TRBJ1-6,.,TRBV5-1,TGCGCCAGCAGCTCACAGAGTAATTCACCCCTCCACTTT,CASSSQSNSPLHF
.,TRBJ2-1,TRBD1,TRBV27,TGTGCCAGCAGCTCCGGGACAGGCTACAATGAGCAGTTCTTC,CASSSGTGYNEQFF
.,TRBJ1-1,.,TRBV5-1,TGCGCCAGCAGGATCCTCGGGGTAATGAACACTGAAGCTTTCTTT,CASRILGVMNTEAFF
.,TRBJ2-7,TRBD2,TRBV27,TGTGCCAGCAGTCCACTGGGGGGGGCCTACGAGCAGTACTTC,CASSPLGGAYEQYF
few,TRBJ2-1,TRBD2,TRBV7-6,TGTGCCAGCAGCCCGTGGACTAGCGGGGGGGCCAGTGAGCAGTTCTTC,CASSPWTSGGASEQFF
.,TRBJ2-7,TRBD1,TRBV7-2,TGTGCCAGCAGCTTAGTCGGACAGGGGTCCTACGAGCAGTACTTC,CASSLVGQGSYEQYF
once,TRBJ2-3,TRBD2,TRBV11-2,TGTGCCAGCAGCCGCCTCCGGGGGGGCGGCACAGATACGCAGTATTTT,CASSRLRGGGTDTQYF
.,TRBJ2-7,.,TRBV6-5,TGTGCCAGCAGTTACGACGGGGTTGGGGACGAGCAGTACTTC,CASSYDGVGDEQYF
few,TRBJ1-6,TRBD1,TRBV7-8,TGTGCCACCAGACAGGGTCAGGGTTCACCCCTCCACTTT,CATRQGQGSPLHF
once,TRBJ2-7,.,TRBV19,TGTGCCAGTAAGGGGGCAGGAGGGTTGGGGCCCTACGAGCAGTACTTC,CASKGAGGLGPYEQYF
.,TRBJ1-2,.,TRBV9,TGTGCCAGCAGCGTAGGGTATGGACCGACTAACGGCTACACCTTC,CASSVGYGPTNGYTF
.,TRBJ1-2,TRBD1,TRBV7-3,TGTGCCAGCAGTCCAACGCCAGGGGGACTCTATGGCTACACCTTC,CASSPTPGGLYGYTF
few,TRBJ1-2,.,TRBV15,TGTGCCACCAGCAGCGCCCCCGACACCAACTATGGCTACACCTTC,CATSSAPDTNYGYTF
.,TRBJ1-2,TRBD1,TRBV19,TGTGCCAGTAGGGTCACCGGGACAGGCGACTCTAACTATGGCTACACCTTC,CASRVTGTGDSNYGYTF
.,TRBJ1-3,.,TRBV6-1,TGTGCCAGCAGCAGGGCAGGTCCCTCTGGAAACACCATATATTTT,CASSRAGPSGNTIYF
.,TRBJ2-7,.,TRBV18,TGTGCCAGCTCACCAGGGTCAGATAGGGGCTCCTACGAGCAGTACTTC,CASSPGSDRGSYEQYF
few,TRBJ1-2,.,TRBV28,TGTGCCAGCAGTTTACTTGGCGGCTACACCTTC,CASSLLGGYTF
.,TRBJ1-2,.,TRBV13,TGTGCCAGCAGCTTAGGCCTAATCAGGGCTAACTATGGCTACACCTTC,CASSLGLIRANYGYTF
.,TRBJ1-2,TRBD1,TRBV7-2,TGTGCCAGCAGCTTAGAGATAGGGGGCGCAGGCTATGGCTACACCTTC,CASSLEIGGAGYGYTF
.,TRBJ1-2,.,TRBV28,TGTGCCAGCAGCTTAGTGGGAGGGAATGGCTACACCTTC,CASSLVGGNGYTF
.,TRBJ2-7,.,TRBV7-2,TGTGCCAGCAGCAGCACCACAGGGTTGGCCTCCTACGAGCAGTACTTC,CASSSTTGLASYEQYF
.,TRBJ1-3,TRBD1,TRBV4-3,TGCGCCAGCAGCCAAGATAAGGGACAGTCTTCTGGAAACACCATATATTTT,CASSQDKGQSSGNTIYF
.,TRBJ1-5,.,TRBV28,TGTGCCAGCAGTATGGACTTATCTAGCAATCAGCCCCAGCATTTT,CASSMDLSSNQPQHF
.,TRBJ2-1,TRBD2,TRBV9,TGTGCCAGCAGGCCAACGAGCGGGAACTACAATGAGCAGTTCTTC,CASRPTSGNYNEQFF
.,TRBJ2-5,.,TRBV5-1,TGCGCCAGCACCCCGACAGATACTGCGGGGGAGACCCAGTACTTC,CASTPTDTAGETQYF
.,TRBJ2-5,TRBD1,TRBV9,TGTGCCAGCAGCGTAGGACCGGGACAGGGGGCGGAGCAGTACTTC,CASSVGPGQGAEQYF
few,TRBJ1-2,.,TRBV28,TGTGCCAGCAGTTTACGGCGGAACTATGGCTACACCTTC,CASSLRRNYGYTF
.,TRBJ1-1,TRBD1,TRBV11-1,TGTGCCAGCAGCGGTTTAGGGGACAGATACACTGAAGCTTTCTTT,CASSGLGDRYTEAFF
.,TRBJ1-5,TRBD1,TRBV5-6,TGTGCCAGCAGCGGAGGGACAGGGGCGCCGAATCAGCCCCAGCATTTT,CASSGGTGAPNQPQHF
.,TRBJ1-5,TRBD1,TRBV7-6,TGTGCCAGCAGCTTGACAGGGAGCAATCAGCCCCAGCATTTT,CASSLTGSNQPQHF
once,TRBJ1-5,.,TRBV30,TGTGCCTGGAGTGGGGCAAGTTATCAGCCCCAGCATTTT,CAWSGASYQPQHF
.,TRBJ1-1,TRBD1,TRBV11-2,TGTGCCAGCAGCTCATGGACAGGGGTGGAAGGGACTGAAGCTTTCTTT,CASSSWTGVEGTEAFF
.,TRBJ1-2,.,TRBV5-6,TGTGCCAGCAGCCCTTGGCCCCCAGGGAACTATGGCTACACCTTC,CASSPWPPGNYGYTF
.,TRBJ1-6,TRBD1,TRBV7-9,TGTGCCAGCAGCTCGCAGACAGGGTCCGTGTATACTTCACCCCTCCACTTT,CASSSQTGSVYTSPLHF
.,TRBJ2-1,TRBD2,TRBV27,TGTGCCAGCAGTTTAACATCGCGCGGGACTAGCATGGAGCAGTTCTTC,CASSLTSRGTSMEQFF
.,TRBJ2-1,TRBD2,TRBV7-6,TGTGCCAGCAGCTTAGATTTGACTAGCGGGAGAAATGAGCAGTTCTTC,CASSLDLTSGRNEQFF
.,TRBJ2-7,.,TRBV6-5,TGTGCCAGCAGTTTGCGGGGATACGAGCAGTACTTC,CASSLRGYEQYF
.,TRBJ2-5,TRBD2,TRBV10-2,TGCGCCAGTAACCGAGCGGGAGGGCTCCAAGAGACCCAGTACTTC,CASNRAGGLQETQYF
.,TRBJ1-5,.,TRBV5-5,TGTGCCAGCAGCCCCTGGTTGGAGGGCAATCAGCCCCAGCATTTT,CASSPWLEGNQPQHF
few,TRBJ1-4,.,TRBV7-9,TGTGCCAGCAGCTCGCTCCAGGGAGGGGAAAAACTGTTTTTT,CASSSLQGGEKLFF
once,TRBJ1-1,.,TRBV4-1,TGCGCCAGCAGCCAAGATCAGCGGACTGAAGCTTTCTTT,CASSQDQRTEAFF
.,TRBJ2-5,TRBD1,TRBV15,TGTGCCACCAGCGGCCCGGGACAGGGTCTCGAGACCCAGTACTTC,CATSGPGQGLETQYF
.,TRBJ2-1,.,TRBV5-1,TGCGCCAGCAGCCTCGACAGTTACAATGAGCAGTTCTTC,CASSLDSYNEQFF
.,TRBJ2-2,.,TRBV21-1,TGTGCCAGCCCCCAAATGCGGAGCCCACCCGGGGAGCTGTTTTTT,CASPQMRSPPGELFF
.,TRBJ1-1,.,TRBV6-5,TGTGCCAGCACCTTGACAGGGAACACTGAAGCTTTCTTT,CASTLTGNTEAFF
.,TRBJ2-2,TRBD1,TRBV2,TGTGCCAGCAGTTTACAGGGGCCGGGCACCGGGGAGCTGTTTTTT,CASSLQGPGTGELFF